Listed below are T cell receptor beta chains from one sample, sequenced in a study of CD8+CD57+ T cells in acquired aplastic anemia. Via MiXCR, TCRdb re-called the reads, giving one row per CDR3 protein. The sample lists some 190,000 distinct CDR3 sequences; roughly half were seen once. Sequencing was done on a sample of sorted CD4+, CD8+, or CD8+CD57+ T cells (not recorded which) from PBMCs. These receptor sequences come from a human donor in good health. Both conserved end residues are part of each CDR3. Each record gives: D gene, clone size, V gene, CDR3 length, J gene, CDR3 DNA, CDR3 protein. The D gene is left open where the match is weak. Only some rows state a clone size, as once, few, many or a class for expanded clones.

d_gene: -
abundance: -
v_gene: TRBV10-3
len: 12
j_gene: TRBJ1-2
CDR3nt: TGTGCCATCAGTTCACCAGGGGATGGCTACACCTTC
CDR3aa: CAISSPGDGYTF

d_gene: -
abundance: few
v_gene: TRBV10-2
len: 13
j_gene: TRBJ1-1
CDR3nt: TGCGCCAGCACCAAGGGGGGGATCACTGAAGCTTTCTTT
CDR3aa: CASTKGGITEAFF

d_gene: -
abundance: -
v_gene: TRBV11-2
len: 14
j_gene: TRBJ2-1
CDR3nt: TGTGCCAGCAGCTTCCTGAGCTCCTACAATGAGCAGTTCTTC
CDR3aa: CASSFLSSYNEQFF

d_gene: TRBD2
abundance: -
v_gene: TRBV2
len: 15
j_gene: TRBJ2-7
CDR3nt: TGTGCCAGCAGTGATTGGAGCGGGGATACCTACGAGCAGTACTTC
CDR3aa: CASSDWSGDTYEQYF

d_gene: TRBD2
abundance: -
v_gene: TRBV13
len: 16
j_gene: TRBJ2-7
CDR3nt: TGTGCCAGCAGCCCCCCCACTAGCGGGGGGACAGGGGAGCAGTACTTC
CDR3aa: CASSPPTSGGTGEQYF

d_gene: TRBD1
abundance: many
v_gene: TRBV14
len: 20
j_gene: TRBJ1-6
CDR3nt: TGTGCCAGCAGCCAAGATCCCTGGGCCCGTTACAGGGGGGATAATTCACCCCTCCACTTT
CDR3aa: CASSQDPWARYRGDNSPLHF

d_gene: -
abundance: many
v_gene: TRBV15
len: 16
j_gene: TRBJ2-3
CDR3nt: TGTGCCACCAGCAGAGACAGGGTTACTAGCACAGATACGCAGTATTTT
CDR3aa: CATSRDRVTSTDTQYF

d_gene: -
abundance: many
v_gene: TRBV7-2
len: 15
j_gene: TRBJ2-1
CDR3nt: TGTGCCAGCAGTTTCCTCCCGAGCGGTAGGAATGAGCAGTTCTTC
CDR3aa: CASSFLPSGRNEQFF

d_gene: TRBD2
abundance: -
v_gene: TRBV29-1
len: 17
j_gene: TRBJ2-1
CDR3nt: TGCAGCGGTTCCGGAGGGACTAGCGGTCGCTCCTACAATGAGCAGTTCTTC
CDR3aa: CSGSGGTSGRSYNEQFF

d_gene: TRBD2
abundance: -
v_gene: TRBV2
len: 17
j_gene: TRBJ2-7
CDR3nt: TGTGCCAGCGGTGATCCAACGGGAGGGACTAGCGGTAGCGAGCAGTACTTC
CDR3aa: CASGDPTGGTSGSEQYF

d_gene: -
abundance: many
v_gene: TRBV20-1
len: 15
j_gene: TRBJ1-3
CDR3nt: TGCAGTGCTAGAGCGGGGGGTTCGACTGGAAACACCATATATTTT
CDR3aa: CSARAGGSTGNTIYF

d_gene: -
abundance: many
v_gene: TRBV9
len: 15
j_gene: TRBJ1-2
CDR3nt: TGTGCCAGCAGCGTTAGGTGGACAGCTAACTATGGCTACACCTTC
CDR3aa: CASSVRWTANYGYTF

d_gene: -
abundance: many
v_gene: TRBV15
len: 11
j_gene: TRBJ2-7
CDR3nt: TGTGCCACCAGCTCGGGCTACGAGCAGTACTTC
CDR3aa: CATSSGYEQYF

d_gene: -
abundance: many
v_gene: TRBV7-8
len: 12
j_gene: TRBJ2-7
CDR3nt: TGTGCCAGCAGCTTGACTTCCTACGAGCAGTACTTC
CDR3aa: CASSLTSYEQYF

d_gene: -
abundance: many
v_gene: TRBV19
len: 19
j_gene: TRBJ2-6
CDR3nt: TGTGCCAGTAGTATAATAACCGGGACACGGAACTCTGGGGCCAACGTCCTGACTTTC
CDR3aa: CASSIITGTRNSGANVLTF

d_gene: -
abundance: -
v_gene: TRBV9
len: 15
j_gene: TRBJ1-2
CDR3nt: TGTGCCAGCAGCGTAAGGCAGGGGCCGTACTATGGCTACACCTTC
CDR3aa: CASSVRQGPYYGYTF

d_gene: -
abundance: few
v_gene: TRBV10-3
len: 15
j_gene: TRBJ1-5
CDR3nt: TGTGCCATCAGTGAAGGCCAGGGAAGCAATCAGCCCCAGCATTTT
CDR3aa: CAISEGQGSNQPQHF

d_gene: TRBD2
abundance: once
v_gene: TRBV20-1
len: 15
j_gene: TRBJ2-7
CDR3nt: TGCAGTGCTCGGGGGGTGGAGGGGAGGACCTACGAGCAGTACTTC
CDR3aa: CSARGVEGRTYEQYF

d_gene: TRBD1
abundance: -
v_gene: TRBV20-1
len: 14
j_gene: TRBJ1-6
CDR3nt: TGCAGTGCCCGTACAGGGGGCACTGATTCACCCCTCCACTTT
CDR3aa: CSARTGGTDSPLHF

d_gene: -
abundance: once
v_gene: TRBV7-8
len: 16
j_gene: TRBJ2-7
CDR3nt: TGTGCCAGCAGCCGTACGGCTTCGCAGGGTAACCACGAGCAGTACTTC
CDR3aa: CASSRTASQGNHEQYF

d_gene: -
abundance: once
v_gene: TRBV2
len: 13
j_gene: TRBJ2-7
CDR3nt: TGTGCCAGCAGTGACAGGGGTCCCTACGAGCAGTACTTC
CDR3aa: CASSDRGPYEQYF

d_gene: TRBD2
abundance: many
v_gene: TRBV9
len: 16
j_gene: TRBJ2-3
CDR3nt: TGTGCCAGCAGCGTATCCCATACTAGCGGCACAGATACGCAGTATTTT
CDR3aa: CASSVSHTSGTDTQYF

d_gene: -
abundance: many
v_gene: TRBV20-1
len: 11
j_gene: TRBJ1-1
CDR3nt: TGCAGTGCTTATCCAGGGACTGAAGCTTTCTTT
CDR3aa: CSAYPGTEAFF

d_gene: -
abundance: -
v_gene: TRBV15
len: 16
j_gene: TRBJ2-7
CDR3nt: TGTGCCACCAGCAGCCCGGGACACCGTGATCCCTACGAGCAGTACTTC
CDR3aa: CATSSPGHRDPYEQYF

d_gene: -
abundance: many
v_gene: TRBV7-2
len: 14
j_gene: TRBJ2-5
CDR3nt: TGTGCCAGCAGCCGCCCTGGGGGGAAAGAGACCCAGTACTTC
CDR3aa: CASSRPGGKETQYF

d_gene: TRBD1
abundance: -
v_gene: TRBV7-9
len: 14
j_gene: TRBJ2-5
CDR3nt: TGTGCCAGCAGCCCAGGGACAGGGCGGGAGACCCAGTACTTC
CDR3aa: CASSPGTGRETQYF

d_gene: TRBD1
abundance: -
v_gene: TRBV19
len: 14
j_gene: TRBJ1-2
CDR3nt: TGTGCCAGTAGTATGGGGACAGGGAGCTATGGCTACACCTTC
CDR3aa: CASSMGTGSYGYTF

d_gene: TRBD1
abundance: -
v_gene: TRBV10-3
len: 15
j_gene: TRBJ1-3
CDR3nt: TGTGCCACAACGGACAGGACGGTCTCTGGAAACACCATATATTTT
CDR3aa: CATTDRTVSGNTIYF

d_gene: -
abundance: many
v_gene: TRBV20-1
len: 14
j_gene: TRBJ1-2
CDR3nt: TGCAGTGCTCCACGTACCGACACCATTAATGGCTACACCTTC
CDR3aa: CSAPRTDTINGYTF

d_gene: TRBD2
abundance: -
v_gene: TRBV20-1
len: 21
j_gene: TRBJ2-5
CDR3nt: TGCAGTGCTACGACCCAAACCGCGGGACTAGCGGGAGGGCCTTCCTACAATGAGCAGTACTTC
CDR3aa: CSATTQTAGLAGGPSYNEQYF

d_gene: TRBD1
abundance: once
v_gene: TRBV11-2
len: 13
j_gene: TRBJ2-7
CDR3nt: TGTGCCAGCCGGGACAGGGGAAAGGACGAGCAGTACTTC
CDR3aa: CASRDRGKDEQYF

d_gene: -
abundance: -
v_gene: TRBV25-1
len: 17
j_gene: TRBJ2-5
CDR3nt: TGTGCCAGCAGTGAACCCGAGCGGGCTCTAATCCAAGAGACCCAGTACTTC
CDR3aa: CASSEPERALIQETQYF

d_gene: -
abundance: -
v_gene: TRBV20-1
len: 14
j_gene: TRBJ1-2
CDR3nt: TGCAGTGCTGATACAGGAGCTTTGACCGATGGCTACACCTTC
CDR3aa: CSADTGALTDGYTF

d_gene: -
abundance: -
v_gene: TRBV20-1
len: 12
j_gene: TRBJ1-1
CDR3nt: TGCAGTGCTAGTGGGGGTGACACTGAAGCTTTCTTT
CDR3aa: CSASGGDTEAFF

d_gene: TRBD2
abundance: -
v_gene: TRBV20-1
len: 12
j_gene: TRBJ2-3
CDR3nt: TGCAGTGCGGGACTAGCTTCAGATACGCAGTATTTT
CDR3aa: CSAGLASDTQYF

d_gene: -
abundance: -
v_gene: TRBV20-1
len: 13
j_gene: TRBJ2-1
CDR3nt: TGCAGTGCACCCAAGGGAGAAAACAATGAGCAGTTCTTC
CDR3aa: CSAPKGENNEQFF

d_gene: -
abundance: once
v_gene: TRBV5-6
len: 15
j_gene: TRBJ2-7
CDR3nt: TGTGCCAGCAGCTTAGCCCCGGTTGACGGCTACGAGCAGTACTTC
CDR3aa: CASSLAPVDGYEQYF

d_gene: TRBD1
abundance: -
v_gene: TRBV5-8
len: 15
j_gene: TRBJ1-6
CDR3nt: TGTGCCAGCAGCTTTCCCGGACAGGGGCGTTCACCCCTCCACTTT
CDR3aa: CASSFPGQGRSPLHF

d_gene: TRBD2
abundance: few
v_gene: TRBV2
len: 16
j_gene: TRBJ2-1
CDR3nt: TGTGCCAGCAGTTCCATTAGACTAGCGGGAGACAATGAGCAGTTCTTC
CDR3aa: CASSSIRLAGDNEQFF

d_gene: TRBD2
abundance: -
v_gene: TRBV29-1
len: 13
j_gene: TRBJ2-5
CDR3nt: TGCAGCGGGGGGACTAGCGGCCAAGAGACCCAGTACTTC
CDR3aa: CSGGTSGQETQYF

d_gene: -
abundance: -
v_gene: TRBV18
len: 15
j_gene: TRBJ2-3
CDR3nt: TGTGCCAGCCGTGTCCGGGGGGCTAGCACAGATACGCAGTATTTT
CDR3aa: CASRVRGASTDTQYF

d_gene: -
abundance: -
v_gene: TRBV18
len: 14
j_gene: TRBJ2-3
CDR3nt: TGTGCCAGCTCACCCCAAGGGATCACAGATACGCATTATTTT
CDR3aa: CASSPQGITDTHYF

d_gene: TRBD1
abundance: once
v_gene: TRBV11-2
len: 16
j_gene: TRBJ2-7
CDR3nt: TGTGCCAGCAGCTTAACCGGGACAGGGGGGTACTACGAGCAGTACTTC
CDR3aa: CASSLTGTGGYYEQYF

d_gene: -
abundance: many
v_gene: TRBV4-1
len: 15
j_gene: TRBJ1-5
CDR3nt: TGCGCCAGCAGCCAAACAGGGAGCAGCAATCAGCCCCAGCATTTT
CDR3aa: CASSQTGSSNQPQHF

d_gene: -
abundance: -
v_gene: TRBV6-5
len: 16
j_gene: TRBJ2-7
CDR3nt: TGTGCCAGCAGTTACCTGAGGACAGTTGGAACCTACGAGCAGTACTTC
CDR3aa: CASSYLRTVGTYEQYF

d_gene: -
abundance: -
v_gene: TRBV3-1
len: 16
j_gene: TRBJ1-1
CDR3nt: TGTGCCAGCAGCCAAGATCTGACCCCCCCAGACACTGAAGCTTTCTTT
CDR3aa: CASSQDLTPPDTEAFF

d_gene: -
abundance: few
v_gene: TRBV20-1
len: 13
j_gene: TRBJ2-5
CDR3nt: TGCAGTGCCCTCCTGGGACGGGCTGAGACCCAGTACTTC
CDR3aa: CSALLGRAETQYF

d_gene: -
abundance: -
v_gene: TRBV29-1
len: 12
j_gene: TRBJ2-7
CDR3nt: TGCAGTATAAGCGGAAGCTCCTACGAGCAGTACTTC
CDR3aa: CSISGSSYEQYF

d_gene: -
abundance: many
v_gene: TRBV10-3
len: 16
j_gene: TRBJ1-2
CDR3nt: TGTGCCATCAGGAGAGGGGGGGTCCGGGACACACAAGGCTACACCTTC
CDR3aa: CAIRRGGVRDTQGYTF

d_gene: -
abundance: -
v_gene: TRBV10-3
len: 12
j_gene: TRBJ2-7
CDR3nt: TGTGCCGGGGGACGACTCTCCTACGAGCAGTACTTC
CDR3aa: CAGGRLSYEQYF

d_gene: -
abundance: -
v_gene: TRBV10-3
len: 15
j_gene: TRBJ1-2
CDR3nt: TGTGCCATCAGTGAGTCGTCGGGCGTCCGCTATGGCTACACCTTC
CDR3aa: CAISESSGVRYGYTF

d_gene: -
abundance: few
v_gene: TRBV20-1
len: 17
j_gene: TRBJ2-4
CDR3nt: TGCAGTGCTAACAAACTCATACGAGGTTCTAGTAAAAACATTCAGTACTTC
CDR3aa: CSANKLIRGSSKNIQYF

d_gene: TRBD1
abundance: -
v_gene: TRBV7-8
len: 18
j_gene: TRBJ2-2
CDR3nt: TGTGCCAGCAGCCTCACCTACCGACAGGGGACGAACACCGGGGAGCTGTTTTTT
CDR3aa: CASSLTYRQGTNTGELFF